The 31 T cell receptor beta chains presented below share a single source sample, sequenced in a study of glioma-infiltrating T cells. Using RNA template, CDR3s of TCR alpha and beta were amplified with iRepertoire arm-PCR. TCRdb passed the multiplex PCR reads through MiXCR, listing each CDR3 protein once. The data contain approximately 93,000 distinct CDR3 sequences, about 40% of them singletons. Sequenced: glioma tissue, nonneoplastic brain tissue, or PBMCs (not recorded which). Receptor source: a human donor with low-grade glioma or glioblastoma, undergoing nonglioma brain surgery, or in good health (not recorded which).

This clonotype was seen ten or more times. The chain combines TRBV12-5 with TRBJ2-3, with unresolved D. Germline lookup yields CDR1 LGHNT and CDR2 FRNRAP. The V gene lost 1 base and the J gene lost 2 bases, with 10 bases spanning the gap. The CDR3 runs 15 residues. The CDR3 DNA sequence: TGTGCTAGTGGTTTGGGTAGCCACTACACAGATACGCAGTATTTT. It translates to CASGLGSHYTDTQYF.

The chain uses TRBV7-8 and TRBJ2-3, with D unresolved. Germline loops: CDR1 SGHVS, CDR2 FQNEAQ. The V end was cut by 7 bases, the J end by 2 bases, with 16 bases between. The CDR3 consists of 15 residues. This chain's CDR3 is CASNSTVSYTDTQYF. CDR3 nucleotides: TGTGCCAGCAACTCCACAGTGTCCTACACAGATACGCAGTATTTT.

This clonotype was counted many times. The J gene is TRBJ1-4, the V gene TRBV6-1; D may be TRBD1 (5 bases). CDR1 is MNHNS and CDR2 is SASEGT in the germline V gene. The CDR3 contains 15 residues. The germline V and J ends were trimmed by 7 bases and 5 bases, with 17 bases remaining between them. The CDR3 region has the DNA TGTGCCAGCACCCAAAAGTGGCAGGGAAATGAAAAACTGTTTTTT. Residues: CASTQKWQGNEKLFF.

The chain joins TRBV5-1 to TRBJ1-6, with D unresolved. The CDR3 runs to 13 residues. The V end was cut by 1 base, the J end by 8 bases, with 7 bases between. Germline loops: CDR1 SGHRS, CDR2 YFSETQ. The CDR3 nucleotides read TGCGCCAGCAGCTTGTTTCATGATTCACCCCTCCACTTT. Protein sequence: CASSLFHDSPLHF.

About this clonotype: A much larger clone lies one base from this, so it may be a read error. The rearrangement links TRBV9 to TRBJ2-7; D is unclear. Germline CDR1 SGDLS, CDR2 YYNGEE. This CDR3 is built from 13 residues. With 2 bases removed from V and 7 bases from J, the gap between germline ends came to 13 bases. The CDR3 DNA sequence: TGTGCCAGCAGCGTTTCTTCATACAATGAGCAGTACTTC. Translated, it gives CASSVSSYNEQYF.

This clonotype was counted a few times. A much larger clone is a single base away; this may be a read error. The rearrangement links TRBV7-2 to TRBJ2-4; D gene uncertain. Germline values: CDR1 SGHTA, CDR2 FQGNSA. CDR3 length: 16 residues. The CDR3 is CASSLVGPGAKDIQYF. The CDR3 DNA reads as TGTGCCAGCAGCTTAGTTGGTCCTGGAGCCAAAGACATTCAGTACTTC.

As concerns this clonotype: Because the CDR3 is missing its conserved closing phenylalanine or tryptophan, this is likely a read error. The chain couples TRBV7-2 to TRBJ1-1, with D uncertain. V lost 2 bases to trimming and J lost 7 bases, with 8 bases between them. Germline lookup yields CDR1 SGHTA and CDR2 FQGNSA. The CDR3 length is 12 residues. The CDR3 sequence: CASSLRVDEAFS. The CDR3 DNA follows: TGTGCCAGCAGCTTACGCGTAGATGAAGCTTTCTCT.

Notes on this clonotype: Possible read error: a much larger clone is one base away. The genes are TRBV28 and TRBJ2-7; TRBD2 matches at 11 bases. Germline values: CDR1 MDHEN, CDR2 SYDVKM. The CDR3 has 15 amino acids. DNA of the CDR3: TGTACCAGCAGTTTTCTAGCGGGAGGTTCCTACGAGCAGTACTTC. Its translation: CTSSFLAGGSYEQYF.

For this clonotype: The junction departs from the called germline gene at one end, perhaps through a read error. This sequence joins TRBV10-1 and TRBJ2-5; the match to TRBD1 covers 9 bases. This CDR3 has 15 amino acids. Looked up from germline, CDR1 is WNHNN and CDR2 is SYGVQD (reference sequence). For the CDR3, the DNA is TGCGCCAGTAGAAAAGAGAGGACAGGGGTTAGGACCCAGTGCTTC. Its protein product is CASRKERTGVRTQCF.

Ten or more counts support this clonotype. The V and J genes are TRBV2 and TRBJ1-1; 8 bases line up with TRBD1. The CDR3 is made up of 15 amino acids. Germline values: CDR1 SNHLY, CDR2 FYNNEI. V lost 5 bases, J lost 4 bases, and 9 bases stayed unmatched. The CDR3 sequence: CASSIQGALGTEAFF. In DNA form, the CDR3 reads TGTGCCAGCAGTATTCAGGGGGCGCTGGGCACTGAAGCTTTCTTT.

As regards this clonotype: One end of the junction is discordant with germline, which a read error may explain. The chain links TRBV24-1 to TRBJ2-3; D gene unclear. There are 12 residues in the CDR3. Germline CDR1 KGHDR, CDR2 SFDVKD. The CDR3, as DNA: TGTGCCACCGGCCAATGGGCAGATACGCGGTATTTT. Amino acids: CATGQWADTRYF.

A remark on this clonotype: At one end the junction does not follow the germline gene, possibly because of a read error. This chain uses TRBV6-6 with TRBJ2-1; TRBD2 matches 12 bases. The CDR3 loop spans 18 amino acids. The germline V gene encodes CDR1 MNHNY and CDR2 SVGAGI (reference sequence). The CDR3 DNA follows: TGTGCCAGCAGCCTCGTGGCAACACTAGCGGGGGGAGGTAATGGGCAGTTCTTC. It translates to CASSLVATLAGGGNGQFF.

In regard to this clonotype: At one end, the junction sequence differs from germline, possibly due to a read error. This sequence joins TRBV20-1 and TRBJ2-5, with TRBD1 matching over 7 bases. This CDR3 is built from 16 residues. Looked up from germline, CDR1 is DFQATT and CDR2 is SNEGSKA (reference sequence). The CDR3 nucleotides are TGCAGAGCTAGGGATCCGCACGCTACCAGGGGGGAGACCCAGTACTTC. Translation gives CRARDPHATRGETQYF.

This clonotype has a count of ten or more. The chain carries TRBV29-1 and TRBJ1-3; no reliable D call. CDR3 length equals 12 residues. CDR1 is SQVTM, CDR2 ANQGSEA, per germline. The V gene lost 5 bases and the J gene lost 1 base, with 6 bases spanning the gap. Written as DNA, the CDR3 is TGCAGCGTTAAAGGGTCTGGAAACACCATATATTTT. This encodes CSVKGSGNTIYF.

Only a few counts were recorded for this clonotype. A much larger clone is a single base away; this may be a read error. The J gene is TRBJ2-1, the V gene TRBV11-3, with 7 bases that match TRBD1. Germline CDR1 and CDR2: SGHNT and YENEEA. The CDR3 runs to 17 residues. DNA of the CDR3: TGTGCCAGCAGCTCGGACTTAGGACAGGAATACTACAATGGGCAGTTCTTC. This sequence encodes CASSSDLGQEYYNGQFF.

This chain connects TRBV6-6 to TRBJ2-5; D is possibly TRBD1 (6 bases). The last part of the DNA fits TRBJ2-7 better; the J call may be wrong. This CDR3 spans 16 amino acids. The V gene's germline CDR1 is MNHNY and CDR2 SVGAGI (reference sequence). The CDR3 DNA reads TGTGTCGGCAGTCCCGACAGGCTTTCGGCCTCCTACGAGCAGTACTTC. Its protein is CVGSPDRLSASYEQYF.

This clonotype was detected many times. The rearrangement joins TRBV7-6 to TRBJ1-6; D unresolved. The CDR3 covers 15 residues. CDR1 is SGHVS, CDR2 FNYEAQ, per germline. V dropped 5 bases and J dropped 10 bases, with 18 bases sitting between them. The CDR3 region has the DNA TGTGCCAGCAGCCTTCAGACGACGGACCCCTCACCCCTCCACTTT. It encodes CASSLQTTDPSPLHF.

This clonotype was observed at least ten times. V and J are TRBV18 and TRBJ1-2, with D uncertain. Trimming removed 5 bases from V and 4 bases from J, with 14 bases in between. The CDR3 sequence is 14 residues long. Germline-derived CDR1 and CDR2 are KGHSH and LQKENI. Here the CDR3 reads CASSLDYQGYGYTF. As DNA, the CDR3 is TGTGCCAGCTCATTAGACTACCAAGGCTATGGCTACACCTTC.

The sample holds many counts of this clonotype. CDR3 DNA: TGTGCCAGCAGCCTAACTAGCGGTCCAAGTCGGAACACCGGGGAGCTGTTTTTT. This translates into CASSLTSGPSRNTGELFF. The rearrangement uses TRBV7-2 and TRBJ2-2; 8 bases align to TRBD2. This CDR3 has 18 residues. The trim removed 5 bases at V and 1 base at J, leaving 12 bases unmatched. Germline CDR1 is SGHTA and CDR2 is FQGNSA.

This clonotype was counted many times. The chain combines TRBV2 with TRBJ1-1; D gene unclear. Germline CDR1 is SNHLY and CDR2 is FYNNEI. V was pared by 4 bases and J by 6 bases, with 6 bases between. The CDR3 contains 11 residues. The CDR3 sequence is CASSVLSEAFF. For the CDR3, the DNA is TGTGCCAGCAGTGTTTTATCTGAAGCTTTCTTT.

This clonotype was recorded at least ten times. The V gene is TRBV7-2, the J gene TRBJ1-2, with 12 bases matching TRBD1. Germline lookup yields CDR1 SGHTA and CDR2 FQGNSA. The V and J ends lost 1 base and 7 bases, in that order; junction bases with no gene match: 1. The CDR3 extends over 14 amino acids. CDR3 loop: CASSLGDRGLGYTF. Written as DNA, the CDR3 is TGTGCCAGCAGCTTAGGGGACAGGGGGCTTGGCTACACCTTC. The whole variable domain, remainder taken from reference TRBV7-2 and TRBJ1-2, is GAGVSQSPSNKVTEKGKDVELRCDPISGHTALYWYRQSLGQGLEFLIYFQGNSAPDKSGLPSDRFSAERTGGSVSTLTIQRTQQEDSAVYLCASSLGDRGLGYTFGSGTRLTVV.

This chain connects TRBV6-2 or TRBV6-3 to TRBJ2-7, with 8 bases lining up with TRBD1. The CDR3 covers 15 residues. J lost 7 bases, V lost 4 bases, and 12 bases had no gene match. CDR1 and CDR2 (germline): MNHEY, SVGEGT. CDR3 amino acids: CASSCSDRGLGEQYF. DNA for the CDR3: TGTGCCAGCAGTTGCAGCGACAGGGGATTGGGTGAGCAGTACTTC.

With regard to this clonotype: This sequence may be a read error, since a much larger clone differs from it by one base. This chain links TRBV29-1 with TRBJ2-7, with D hard to call. Trimming took 7 bases from V and 5 from J, leaving 24 bases between them. Looked up from germline, CDR1 is SQVTM and CDR2 is ANQGSEA. This CDR3 comprises 15 residues. CDR3 region: CSAWLVGRHPHEQYF. Written as DNA, the CDR3 is TGCAGCGCCTGGCTCGTCGGGCGCCACCCCCACGAGCAGTACTTC.

The count of this clonotype is one. The rearrangement joins TRBV30 to TRBJ1-1, with TRBD1 identical over 11 bases. Germline loops: CDR1 GTSNPN, CDR2 SVGIG (reference sequence). V lost 4 bases to trimming and J lost 11 bases; unmatched junction nucleotides: 12. CDR3 length: 14 residues. This chain's CDR3 is CAWTKGQGVFEAFF. In nucleotides, the CDR3 is TGTGCCTGGACTAAGGGACAGGGGGTTTTTGAGGCTTTCTTT.

In regard to this clonotype: It may be a read error: a sequence one base away is much more abundant. The conserved phenylalanine or tryptophan normally closing the CDR3 is absent here, so this likely arose from a read error. The chain carries TRBV5-4 and TRBJ2-5; D remains unclear. The CDR3 sequence is 15 residues long. The germline V gene encodes CDR1 SGHNT and CDR2 YYREEE (reference sequence). The V end was cut by 0 bases, the J end by 1 base, with 10 bases between. The CDR3 DNA reads TGTGCCAGCAGCTTGGGTAGGATTCTCCAAGAGACCCAGTACTCC. Translating gives CASSLGRILQETQYS.

Regarding this clonotype: This CDR3 is missing its conserved last phenylalanine or tryptophan, likely due to a read error. This chain links TRBV15 with TRBJ2-7; the D is unclear. V was shortened by 3 bases and J by 6 bases, with 12 bases between the two germline ends. CDR1 is LNHNV, CDR2 YYDKDF, per germline (reference sequence). The CDR3 loop spans 13 amino acids. The CDR3 loop is CATSRDPSGEQYS. The CDR3 nucleotides read TGTGCCACCAGCAGGGACCCATCGGGCGAGCAGTACTCC.

This clonotype was counted ten times or more. The gene calls are TRBV18 and TRBJ2-5; no definite D call. Trimming removed 2 bases from V and 1 base from J, with 5 bases in between. The CDR3 consists of 13 residues. Looked up from germline, CDR1 is KGHSH and CDR2 is LQKENI. CDR3 in DNA: TGTGCCAGCTCACCAGGGATCCAAGAGACCCAGTACTTC. It is translated as CASSPGIQETQYF.

This clonotype was observed at least ten times. This sequence joins TRBV5-1 and TRBJ2-7; D may be TRBD1 (5 bases). Trimming stripped 0 bases from V and 2 bases from J, with 9 bases between. Germline V gene data show CDR1 as SGHRS and CDR2 as YFSETQ. This CDR3 spans 14 amino acids. The CDR3, as DNA: TGCGCCAGCAGCTTGGCCCTGGGGCCCTACGAGCAGTACTTC. Its protein product is CASSLALGPYEQYF.

The chain couples TRBV6-2 or TRBV6-3 to TRBJ2-3, with 8 bases identical to TRBD1. Germline assignment: CDR1 MNHEY and CDR2 SVGEGT. Germline trimming cut 2 bases from V and 0 bases from J; bases unmatched to any gene: 7. This CDR3 is 17 amino acids long. The CDR3 coding sequence is TGTGCCAGCAGTTACCCTCCCCAGGGGGCTAGCACAGATACGCAGTATTTT. It specifies CASSYPPQGASTDTQYF.

The CDR3 sequence is CSAGAQLNEQYF. In nucleotides, the CDR3 is TGCAGTGCTGGAGCACAGTTAAACGAGCAGTACTTC. This sequence joins TRBV20-1 and TRBJ2-7, with D uncertain. The CDR3 is 12 amino acids. Trimming took off 5 bases at V and 5 bases at J, with 13 bases between the two ends. Germline V gene data show CDR1 as DFQATT and CDR2 as SNEGSKA (reference sequence).

This clonotype came up many times. This sequence joins TRBV29-1 and TRBJ1-5, with no clear D. The CDR3 has 13 residues. Germline V gene lookup returns CDR1 SQVTM and CDR2 ANQGSEA. V was pared by 7 bases and J by 4 bases, with 14 bases between. CDR3 sequence: CSAALGVNQPQHF. The CDR3 DNA is TGCAGCGCTGCCCTTGGGGTAAATCAGCCCCAGCATTTT.